These 30 T cell receptor beta chains were all obtained from the same sample, sequenced in a study of CD8 T cells in Susac syndrome. An amount of RNA that ranged from about 0.45 to 1 ug was reverse transcribed with random hexamers. MiXCR, run by TCRdb on the immunoSEQ multiplex PCR reads, gives a single entry per CDR3 protein. The sample records 90,000 to 150,000 distinct CDR3 sequences, nearly 95% being singletons. Sequencing was performed on CD4+ T cells from PBMCs. These receptors were taken from a human donor in good health.

The rearrangement uses TRBV18 and TRBJ2-7; 12 bases are a match to TRBD1. The CDR3 has 17 amino acids. In germline, CDR1 is KGHSH, CDR2 LQKENI. V gave up 2 bases and J gave up 4 bases; unmatched junction bases: 9. For the CDR3, the DNA is TGTGCCAGCTCACCATTTCCCCCGGGACAGGGGGCTTACGAGCAGTACTTC. Its protein is CASSPFPPGQGAYEQYF. The whole variable domain, filled in from reference TRBV18 and TRBJ2-7, reads NAGVMQNPRHLVRRRGQEARLRCSPMKGHSHVYWYRQLPEEGLKFMVYLQKENIIDESGMPKERFSAEFPKEGPSILRIQQVVRGDSAAYFCASSPFPPGQGAYEQYFGPGTRLTVT.

This clonotype was observed once. A junction end diverges from the germline sequence, so it may reflect a read error. The chain employs TRBV7-6 and TRBJ2-1; TRBD1 agrees at 7 bases. CDR1 and CDR2 (germline): SGHVS, FNYEAQ. The CDR3 sequence is 17 residues long. The CDR3 DNA is TGTGCCAGCAGCTTAGCCCGGACAGGAGCAAGGAGGAATGAGCAGTCCTTC. Translating gives CASSLARTGARRNEQSF.

Here the CDR3 reads CASSPPGGRGGEQFF. The CDR3 DNA sequence: TGTGCCAGCAGCCCTCCGGGCGGGCGTGGTGGTGAGCAGTTCTTC. This sequence joins TRBV7-6 and TRBJ2-1; D is perhaps TRBD2 (5 bases). The CDR3 length is 15 residues. CDR1 is SGHVS and CDR2 is FNYEAQ in the germline V gene. V was cut by 5 bases and J by 9 bases, with 20 bases left in between.

The J gene is TRBJ1-1, the V gene TRBV7-9, with TRBD1 identical over 8 bases. The V gene's germline CDR1 is SEHNR and CDR2 FQNEAQ (reference sequence). V was clipped by 5 bases and J by 8 bases; unmatched bases: 13. This CDR3 is 15 amino acids long. CDR3: CASSATGTGGGEAFF. In nucleotides, the CDR3 is TGTGCCAGCAGCGCCACTGGAACAGGGGGAGGCGAAGCTTTCTTT.

This rearrangement joins TRBV11-1 to TRBJ1-1; possible D gene TRBD1, 6 bases. CDR3 length: 15 amino acids. Trimming took 2 bases from V and 0 from J, leaving 10 bases between them. The germline V gene encodes CDR1 SGHAT and CDR2 FQDESV (reference sequence). CDR3 in amino acids: CASSLMRGMNTEAFF. The CDR3 nucleotides are TGTGCCAGCAGCTTAATGAGGGGGATGAACACTGAAGCTTTCTTT. Full variable domain (rest looked up from reference TRBV11-1 and TRBJ1-1): EAEVAQSPRYKITEKSQAVAFWCDPISGHATLYWYRQILGQGPELLVQFQDESVVDDSQLPKDRFSAERLKGVDSTLKIQPAELGDSAMYLCASSLMRGMNTEAFFGQGTRLTVV.

In DNA, the CDR3 is TGTGCCAGCAGCTTAAGAGGCGGCTCCTATAATTCACCCCTCCACTTT. Translated: CASSLRGGSYNSPLHF. The V and J genes are TRBV7-9 and TRBJ1-6; the D is unclear. Germline CDR1 and CDR2: SEHNR and FQNEAQ (reference sequence). Trimming shortened V by 2 bases and J by 0 bases, and 8 bases separated the two germline ends. There are 16 residues in the CDR3.

CDR3 sequence: CASSALSVARATNEKLFF. The CDR3 DNA is TGTGCCAGCAGCGCCTTGTCGGTGGCCAGGGCGACTAATGAAAAACTGTTTTTT. This chain uses TRBV5-6 with TRBJ1-4, with D perhaps matching TRBD1 (5 bases). The CDR3 sequence is 18 residues long. CDR1 and CDR2 (germline): SGHDT, YYEEEE. Trimming pared 4 bases from V and 2 bases from J, leaving 21 bases between.

The chain combines TRBV7-9 with TRBJ2-1, with 7 bases identical to TRBD1. Trimming at V came to 6 bases and at J to 2 bases, leaving 7 bases not matched to a gene. The CDR3 spans 15 residues. Germline-derived CDR1 and CDR2 are SEHNR and FQNEAQ (reference sequence). The CDR3 DNA sequence: TGTGCCAGCAGGGTTTCCGGGACAGCCTACAATGAGCAGTTCTTC. Translating it yields CASRVSGTAYNEQFF.

The V call is TRBV7-2, the J call TRBJ2-4; the D gene is possibly TRBD1 (5 bases). Germline CDR1 and CDR2: SGHTA and FQGNSA. V was clipped by 5 bases and J by 1 base, with 12 bases between them. The CDR3 length is 15 residues. CDR3 DNA: TGTGCCAGCAGCCTTCTGACAGTGGCCAAAAACATTCAGTACTTC. It yields the protein CASSLLTVAKNIQYF.

This clonotype has a handful of counts. This chain uses TRBV20-1 with TRBJ1-3; no clear D gene. The V gene lost 5 bases and the J gene lost 4 bases, with 6 bases spanning the gap. The CDR3 contains 11 residues. CDR1 DFQATT and CDR2 SNEGSKA come from the germline V gene (reference sequence). The DNA of the CDR3 is TGCAGTGCTGCGACAGGAAACACCATATATTTT. The encoded protein is CSAATGNTIYF.

The rearrangement links TRBV2 to TRBJ2-7; D not resolved. Germline V gene data show CDR1 as SNHLY and CDR2 as FYNNEI. Trimming cost V 8 bases and J 1 base, with 9 bases left between them. The CDR3 has 12 residues. The CDR3 spells CASLQLSYEQYF. The CDR3 DNA follows: TGTGCCAGCCTACAGCTTTCCTACGAGCAGTACTTC. Looking up the rest from reference TRBV2 and TRBJ2-7 gives the full variable domain: EPEVTQTPSHQVTQMGQEVILRCVPISNHLYFYWYRQILGQKVEFLVSFYNNEISEKSEIFDDQFSVERPDGSNFTLKIRSTKLEDSAMYFCASLQLSYEQYFGPGTRLTVT.

This clonotype has a single count. The V and J genes are TRBV7-6 and TRBJ1-1; D might be TRBD1 (6 bases). CDR3 size: 13 residues. Germline V gene data show CDR1 as SGHVS and CDR2 as FNYEAQ. V lost 6 bases, J lost 0 bases, and 8 bases lay in between. The CDR3 nucleotides read TGTGCCAGCAGGGGACACGTGAACACTGAAGCTTTCTTT. Amino acid sequence: CASRGHVNTEAFF.

The chain is built from TRBV6-5 and TRBJ1-2; the D gene is possibly TRBD1 (5 bases). Per the germline V gene, CDR1 is MNHEY and CDR2 is SVGAGI. The CDR3 is 13 amino acids. Deletions cut 2 bases from V and 2 bases from J, with 6 bases between. CDR3 DNA sequence: TGTGCCAGCAGTTACCCAGGGAACTATGGCTACACCTTC. Translation: CASSYPGNYGYTF.

This rearrangement joins TRBV5-1 to TRBJ1-3, with D perhaps matching TRBD1 (5 bases). The CDR3 is made up of 15 amino acids. V lost 0 bases and J lost 6, with 13 bases in between. CDR1 is SGHRS, CDR2 YFSETQ, per germline. The CDR3: CASSLGPTRENTIYF. The CDR3 DNA follows: TGCGCCAGCAGCTTGGGACCAACCAGGGAAAACACCATATATTTT.

The genes are TRBV5-8 and TRBJ2-3; D is unclear. The V gene lost 1 base and the J gene lost 0 bases, with 9 bases spanning the gap. Germline values: CDR1 SGHTS, CDR2 YDEGEE. This CDR3 is 15 amino acids long. CDR3 region: CASSLQRPSTDTQYF. The CDR3 DNA reads TGTGCCAGCAGCTTGCAACGTCCGAGCACAGATACGCAGTATTTT.

The J gene is TRBJ1-1, the V gene TRBV7-2; D gene uncertain. The CDR3 covers 15 residues. Trimming stripped 1 base from V and 0 bases from J, with 9 bases between. Per the germline V gene, CDR1 is SGHTA and CDR2 is FQGNSA. CDR3 nucleotides: TGTGCCAGCAGCTTAGTTCCGGTTCTGAACACTGAAGCTTTCTTT. Translation: CASSLVPVLNTEAFF.

V and J are TRBV7-2 and TRBJ2-4; TRBD1 or TRBD2 may be the D gene (5 bases each). The CDR3 runs 15 residues. Germline CDR1 is SGHTA and CDR2 is FQGNSA. The V end lost 5 bases, the J end lost 11 bases, and 22 bases lay between the germline ends. This chain's CDR3 is CASSLGPGPGYLQYF. For the CDR3, the DNA is TGTGCCAGCAGCCTCGGACCGGGACCTGGTTACCTTCAGTACTTC.

CDR3 sequence (DNA): TGTGCCAGCAGCCAAGGACGGGCCAGGGCTACCTACGAGCAGTACTTC. Translating it yields CASSQGRARATYEQYF. This chain links TRBV14 with TRBJ2-7; the D gene is possibly TRBD1 (5 bases). CDR1 is SGHDN and CDR2 is FVKESK in the germline V gene. The CDR3 has 16 amino acids. V lost 1 base and J lost 2, with 15 bases in between.

The chain uses TRBV6-6 and TRBJ1-2; no clear D gene. This CDR3 contains 12 residues. Germline-derived CDR1 and CDR2 are MNHNY and SVGAGI (reference sequence). The germline V and J ends were trimmed by 8 bases and 4 bases, with 11 bases remaining between them. The CDR3: CASGDKVYGYTF. In nucleotides, the CDR3 is TGTGCCAGCGGGGATAAAGTCTATGGCTACACCTTC.

The J gene is TRBJ2-5, the V gene TRBV6-6, with TRBD2 matching over 9 bases. J was trimmed by 2 bases and V by 2 bases; bases with no gene match: 6. This CDR3 contains 16 residues. Germline assignment: CDR1 MNHNY and CDR2 SVGAGI (reference sequence). CDR3 DNA: TGTGCCAGCAGTTACCCGGTAGCGGGGGTACAAGAGACCCAGTACTTC. Protein sequence: CASSYPVAGVQETQYF.

The genes are TRBV3-1 and TRBJ1-1, with D perhaps matching TRBD1 (5 bases). Germline V gene data show CDR1 as LGHDT and CDR2 as YNNKEL (reference sequence). The germline V and J ends were trimmed by 2 bases and 4 bases, with 8 bases remaining between them. The CDR3 runs 13 residues. In nucleotides, the CDR3 is TGTGCCAGCAGCCAACTAGGGGCCACTGAAGCTTTCTTT. As protein: CASSQLGATEAFF.

This chain links TRBV29-1 with TRBJ1-1; no clear D gene. This CDR3 is built from 11 residues. CDR1 is SQVTM, CDR2 ANQGSEA, per germline. Trimming took 4 bases from V and 7 from J, leaving 10 bases between them. The CDR3: CSVAYTGEAFF. The CDR3 nucleotides are TGCAGCGTTGCTTATACTGGTGAAGCTTTCTTT.

The V gene is TRBV6-2 or TRBV6-3, the J gene TRBJ2-5; D is unclear. This CDR3 contains 12 residues. V was pared by 6 bases and J by 5 bases, with 10 bases between. Germline lookup yields CDR1 MNHEY and CDR2 SVGEGT. In nucleotides, the CDR3 is TGTGCCAGCAGGTATCCCCGGGAGACCCAGTACTTC. It yields the protein CASRYPRETQYF.

This chain connects TRBV10-3 to TRBJ1-2; D possibly corresponds to TRBD1 (5 bases). Trimming removed 3 bases at V and 0 bases at J, with 11 bases between. Germline V gene lookup returns CDR1 ENHRY and CDR2 SYGVKD. CDR3 length: 15 residues. CDR3 region: CAISDDRGTNYGYTF. CDR3 in DNA: TGTGCCATCAGTGACGACCGGGGGACTAACTATGGCTACACCTTC.

The chain uses TRBV20-1 and TRBJ2-5; the match to TRBD1 covers 7 bases. This CDR3 spans 10 amino acids. The V and J ends lost 6 bases and 14 bases, in that order; junction bases with no gene match: 9. Germline-derived CDR1 and CDR2 are DFQATT and SNEGSKA (reference sequence). CDR3 DNA: TGCAGTGCGTATACAGGGGACCTCTACTTC. Translated, it gives CSAYTGDLYF.

The V call is TRBV5-1, the J call TRBJ1-5, with no clear D. Germline assignment: CDR1 SGHRS and CDR2 YFSETQ. CDR3 length: 15 amino acids. Trimming pared 0 bases from V and 4 bases from J, leaving 11 bases between. In DNA form, the CDR3 reads TGCGCCAGCAGCTTGGAGGGTTCGGGAAATCAGCCCCAGCATTTT. Translation: CASSLEGSGNQPQHF.

This clonotype was seen more than once but under ten times. This chain links TRBV19 with TRBJ1-5; a possible D gene is TRBD1 (5 bases). Germline CDR1 and CDR2: LNHDA and SQIVND (reference sequence). V gave up 9 bases and J gave up 3 bases, with 18 bases separating them. The CDR3 extends over 15 amino acids. The CDR3: CASLSGLIDNQPQHF. For the CDR3, the DNA is TGTGCCAGCCTCTCGGGGCTGATCGACAATCAGCCCCAGCATTTT.

This clonotype was found once. Here the CDR3 omits its conserved ending phenylalanine or tryptophan, so a read error is the likely source. CDR3 sequence: CASSPPGELKNIQYL. The CDR3 bases are TGTGCCAGCTCCCCTCCCGGCGAGCTCAAAAACATTCAGTACCTC. The chain links TRBV7-8 to TRBJ2-4; D unresolved. V lost 8 bases, J lost 3 bases, and 17 bases lay in between. Germline values: CDR1 SGHVS, CDR2 FQNEAQ. This CDR3 has 15 residues.

The rearrangement links TRBV7-2 to TRBJ1-5; D is undetermined. The CDR3 has 12 residues. V was pared by 7 bases and J by 3 bases, with 7 bases between. Germline CDR1 and CDR2: SGHTA and FQGNSA. The CDR3 spells CASKGYNQPQHF. For the CDR3, the DNA is TGTGCCAGCAAAGGGTACAATCAGCCCCAGCATTTT.

This chain uses TRBV6-5 with TRBJ1-2; weak D call: TRBD1 (5 bases). The CDR3 is 13 amino acids. The germline V gene has CDR1 MNHEY and CDR2 SVGAGI. Trimming shortened V by 5 bases and J by 12 bases, and 19 bases separated the two germline ends. The CDR3 DNA is TGTGCCAGCAGTCCCTCGTTAGTTAGGGGTCACACCTTC. It is translated as CASSPSLVRGHTF.